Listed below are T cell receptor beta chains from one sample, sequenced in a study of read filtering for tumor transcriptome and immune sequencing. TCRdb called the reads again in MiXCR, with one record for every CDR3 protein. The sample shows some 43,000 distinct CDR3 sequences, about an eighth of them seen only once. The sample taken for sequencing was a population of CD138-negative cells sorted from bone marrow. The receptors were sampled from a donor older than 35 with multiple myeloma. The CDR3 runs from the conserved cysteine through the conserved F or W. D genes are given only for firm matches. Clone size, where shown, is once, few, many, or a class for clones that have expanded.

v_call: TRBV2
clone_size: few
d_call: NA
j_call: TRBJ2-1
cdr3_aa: CASSASDRVVDEQFF
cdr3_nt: TGTGCCAGCAGCGCATCGGATAGGGTAGTGGATGAGCAGTTCTTC

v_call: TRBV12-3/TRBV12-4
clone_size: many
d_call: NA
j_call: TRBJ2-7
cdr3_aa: CASSHPTGREPYEQYF
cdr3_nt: TGTGCCAGCAGTCACCCTACGGGGCGAGAACCCTACGAGCAGTACTTC

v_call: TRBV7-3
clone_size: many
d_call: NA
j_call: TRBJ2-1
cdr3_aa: CASSAYSYNEQFF
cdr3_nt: TGTGCCTCCAGCGCTTACTCCTACAATGAGCAGTTCTTC

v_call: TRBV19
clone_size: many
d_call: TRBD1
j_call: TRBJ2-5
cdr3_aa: CASSRGQQETQYF
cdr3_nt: TGTGCCAGTAGTAGGGGACAGCAAGAGACCCAGTACTTC

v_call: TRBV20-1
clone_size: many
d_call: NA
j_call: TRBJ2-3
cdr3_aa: CSATGVDTDTQYF
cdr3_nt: TGCAGTGCTACAGGGGTGGACACAGATACGCAGTATTTT

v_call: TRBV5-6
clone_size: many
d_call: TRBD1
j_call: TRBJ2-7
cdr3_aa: CASSLGPGTGSHEQYF
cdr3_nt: TGTGCCAGCAGCTTAGGCCCCGGGACAGGGTCCCACGAGCAGTACTTC

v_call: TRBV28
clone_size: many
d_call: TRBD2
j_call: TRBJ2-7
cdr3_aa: CASTIAGGHGDEQYF
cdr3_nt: TGTGCCAGCACTATAGCGGGAGGGCACGGGGACGAGCAGTACTTC

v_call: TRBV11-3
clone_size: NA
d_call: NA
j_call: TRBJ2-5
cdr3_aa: CASSLLKETQYF
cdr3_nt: TGTGCCAGCAGCCTCCTAAAGGAGACCCAGTACTTC

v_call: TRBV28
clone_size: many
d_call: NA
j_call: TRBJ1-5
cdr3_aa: CASRIPWGNQPQHF
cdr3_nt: TGTGCCAGCCGGATCCCGTGGGGCAATCAGCCCCAGCATTTT

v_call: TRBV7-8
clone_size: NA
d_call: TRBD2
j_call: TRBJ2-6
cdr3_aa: CSSSGSGTSGTSLGANVLTF
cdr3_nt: TGCTCCAGCAGCGGATCGGGGACTAGCGGGACATCGCTCGGGGCCAACGTCCTGACTTTC

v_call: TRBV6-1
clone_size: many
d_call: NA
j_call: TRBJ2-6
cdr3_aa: CATWSLAEVSGANVLTF
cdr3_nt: TGTGCCACCTGGTCCTTAGCGGAAGTCTCTGGGGCCAACGTCCTGACTTTC

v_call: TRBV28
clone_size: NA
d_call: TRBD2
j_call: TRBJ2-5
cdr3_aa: CASSYGGRVGETQYF
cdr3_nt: TGTGCCAGCAGTTACGGCGGGAGGGTTGGGGAGACCCAGTACTTC

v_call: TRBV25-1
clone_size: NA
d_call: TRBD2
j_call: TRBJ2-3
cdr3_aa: CASRRAGWVSDTQYF
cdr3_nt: TGTGCCAGCAGGCGAGCGGGATGGGTTTCAGATACGCAGTATTTT

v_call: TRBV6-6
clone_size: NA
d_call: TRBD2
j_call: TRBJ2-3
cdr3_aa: CASKPGLVSDTQYF
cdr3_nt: TGTGCCAGCAAACCGGGACTAGTCTCAGATACGCAGTATTTT

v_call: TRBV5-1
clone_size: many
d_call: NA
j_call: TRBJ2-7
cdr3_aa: CASSLAPESSYEQYF
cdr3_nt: TGCGCCAGCAGCTTGGCCCCAGAGAGCTCCTACGAGCAGTACTTC

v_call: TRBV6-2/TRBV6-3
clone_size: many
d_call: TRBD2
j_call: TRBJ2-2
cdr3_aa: CASSPPRRGTGELFF
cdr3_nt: TGTGCCAGCAGTCCCCCCCGGCGGGGGACCGGGGAGCTGTTTTTT

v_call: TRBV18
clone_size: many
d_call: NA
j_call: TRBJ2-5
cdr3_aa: CASSPPSAETQYF
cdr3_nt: TGTGCCAGCTCACCACCGTCTGCGGAGACCCAGTACTTC

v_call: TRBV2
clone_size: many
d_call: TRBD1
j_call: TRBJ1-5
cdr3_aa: CASKGTDRANQPQHF
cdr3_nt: TGTGCCAGCAAGGGGACTGACAGGGCCAATCAGCCCCAGCATTTT

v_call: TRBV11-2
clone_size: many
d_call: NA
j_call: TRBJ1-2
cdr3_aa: CASSLEGTGYTF
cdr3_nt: TGTGCCAGCAGCTTAGAGGGGACGGGCTACACCTTC

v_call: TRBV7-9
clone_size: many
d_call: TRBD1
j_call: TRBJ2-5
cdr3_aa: CASSLIQVDRRKETQYF
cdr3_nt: TGTGCCAGCAGCTTGATTCAAGTGGACAGGCGGAAAGAGACCCAGTACTTC

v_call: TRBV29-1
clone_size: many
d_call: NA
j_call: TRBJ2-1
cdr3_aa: CSVTTTTRRGNEQFF
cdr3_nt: TGCAGCGTTACTACAACTACTAGGAGGGGCAATGAGCAGTTCTTC

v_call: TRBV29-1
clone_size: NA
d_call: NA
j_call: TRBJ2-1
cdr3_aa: CSVRWAGMVSEQFF
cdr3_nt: TGCAGCGTGAGGTGGGCGGGAATGGTCAGTGAGCAGTTCTTC

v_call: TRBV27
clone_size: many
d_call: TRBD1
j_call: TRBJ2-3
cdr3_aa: CASSLIGQGPSDTQYF
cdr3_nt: TGTGCCAGCAGTTTAATAGGACAGGGCCCCTCCGATACGCAGTATTTT

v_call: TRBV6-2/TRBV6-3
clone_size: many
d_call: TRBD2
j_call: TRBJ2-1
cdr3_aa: CASRAGLGGVTSGRTYNEQFF
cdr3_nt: TGTGCCAGCAGAGCTGGCTTGGGTGGGGTGACTAGCGGGAGAACATACAATGAGCAGTTCTTC

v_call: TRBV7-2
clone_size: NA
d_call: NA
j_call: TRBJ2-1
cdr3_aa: CASSLNRVHEQFF
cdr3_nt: TGTGCCAGCAGCTTAAACAGGGTCCATGAGCAGTTCTTC

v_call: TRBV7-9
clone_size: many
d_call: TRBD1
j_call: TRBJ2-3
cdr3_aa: CASSFSLTGNSDTQYF
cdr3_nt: TGTGCCAGCAGCTTTTCTTTGACAGGGAATTCAGATACGCAGTATTTT

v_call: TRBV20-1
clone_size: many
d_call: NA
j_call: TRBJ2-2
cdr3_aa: CSAPPGELFF
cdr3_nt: TGCAGTGCCCCTCCCGGGGAGCTGTTTTTT

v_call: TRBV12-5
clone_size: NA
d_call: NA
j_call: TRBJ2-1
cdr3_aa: CASGSQQFF
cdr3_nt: TGTGCTAGTGGTTCCCAGCAGTTCTTC

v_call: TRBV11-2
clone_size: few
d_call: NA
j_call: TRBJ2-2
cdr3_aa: CASSPGAGELFF
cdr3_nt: TGTGCCAGCAGTCCTGGGGCCGGGGAGCTGTTTTTT

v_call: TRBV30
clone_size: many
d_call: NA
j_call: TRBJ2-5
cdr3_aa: CAWSVRAKETQYF
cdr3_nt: TGTGCCTGGAGTGTAAGGGCTAAAGAGACCCAGTACTTC

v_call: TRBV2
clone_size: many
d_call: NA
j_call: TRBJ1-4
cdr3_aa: CASTGHDEKLFF
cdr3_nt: TGTGCCAGCACAGGACACGACGAAAAACTGTTTTTT

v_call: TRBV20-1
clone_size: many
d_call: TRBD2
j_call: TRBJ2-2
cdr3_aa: CSARDPNGRADTGELFF
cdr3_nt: TGCAGTGCTAGAGATCCTAACGGGAGGGCCGACACCGGGGAGCTGTTTTTT

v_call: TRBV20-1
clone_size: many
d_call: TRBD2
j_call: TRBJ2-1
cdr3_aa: CSARESSGLAVEQFF
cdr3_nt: TGCAGTGCTAGAGAGAGTTCGGGACTAGCGGTTGAGCAGTTCTTC

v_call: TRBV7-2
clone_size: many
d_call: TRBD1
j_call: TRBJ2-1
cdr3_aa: CASSTRGIAYNEQFF
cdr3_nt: TGTGCCAGCAGCACCAGGGGGATCGCCTACAATGAGCAGTTCTTC

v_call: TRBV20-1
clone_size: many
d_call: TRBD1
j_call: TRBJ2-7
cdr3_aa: CSAMGQTAYEQYF
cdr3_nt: TGCAGTGCTATGGGACAGACCGCCTACGAGCAGTACTTC

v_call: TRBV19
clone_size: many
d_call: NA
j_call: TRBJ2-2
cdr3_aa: CASMGTREKHTGELFF
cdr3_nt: TGTGCCAGTATGGGGACGAGAGAAAAGCACACCGGGGAGCTGTTTTTT

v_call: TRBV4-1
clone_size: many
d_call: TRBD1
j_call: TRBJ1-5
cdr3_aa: CASSQAWGRGPQPQHF
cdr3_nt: TGCGCCAGCAGCCAAGCGTGGGGGAGGGGGCCTCAGCCCCAGCATTTT

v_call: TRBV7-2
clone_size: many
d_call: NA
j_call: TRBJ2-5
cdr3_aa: CASSLGASKETQYF
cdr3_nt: TGTGCCAGCAGCCTCGGGGCCTCGAAAGAGACCCAGTACTTC

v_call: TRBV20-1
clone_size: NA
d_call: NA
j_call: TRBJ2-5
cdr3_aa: CSVTQTEPYQETQHF
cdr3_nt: TGCAGTGTTACACAGACAGAGCCCTACCAAGAGACCCAGCACTTC

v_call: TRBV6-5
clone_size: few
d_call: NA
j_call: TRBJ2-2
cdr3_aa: CASSYSARGNTGELFF
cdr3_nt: TGTGCCAGCAGTTACTCGGCCCGAGGGAACACCGGGGAGCTGTTTTTT

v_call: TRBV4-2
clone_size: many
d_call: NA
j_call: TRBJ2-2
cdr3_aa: CASSQGFPGVRNTGELFF
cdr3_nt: TGTGCCAGCAGCCAAGGGTTCCCGGGAGTAAGGAACACCGGGGAGCTGTTTTTT

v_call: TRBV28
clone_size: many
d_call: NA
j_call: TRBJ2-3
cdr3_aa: CASSFFRKSSTDTQYF
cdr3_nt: TGTGCCAGCAGTTTCTTCAGGAAATCTAGCACAGATACGCAGTATTTT

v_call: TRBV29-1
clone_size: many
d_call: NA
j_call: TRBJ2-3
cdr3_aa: CSVRTSTDTQYF
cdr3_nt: TGCAGCGTCCGGACTAGCACAGATACGCAGTATTTT

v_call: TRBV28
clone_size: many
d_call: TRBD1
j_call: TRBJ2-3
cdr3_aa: CASSSLGQAGTDTQYF
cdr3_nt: TGTGCCAGCAGTTCTCTGGGACAGGCGGGCACAGATACGCAGTATTTT

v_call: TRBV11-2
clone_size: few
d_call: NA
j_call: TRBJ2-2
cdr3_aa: CATAGTTNTGELFF
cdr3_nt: TGTGCCACTGCCGGGACAACGAACACCGGGGAGCTGTTTTTT